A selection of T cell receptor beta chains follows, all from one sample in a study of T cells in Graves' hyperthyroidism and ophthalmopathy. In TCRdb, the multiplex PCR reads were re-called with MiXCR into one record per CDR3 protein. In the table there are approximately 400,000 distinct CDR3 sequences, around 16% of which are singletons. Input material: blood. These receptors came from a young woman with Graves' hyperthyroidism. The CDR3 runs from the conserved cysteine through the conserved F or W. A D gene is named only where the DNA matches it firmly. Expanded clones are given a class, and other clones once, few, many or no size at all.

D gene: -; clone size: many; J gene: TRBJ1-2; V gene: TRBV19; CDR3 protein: CASSMRRDYGYTF; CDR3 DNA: TGTGCCAGTAGTATGCGGAGGGACTATGGCTACACCTTC
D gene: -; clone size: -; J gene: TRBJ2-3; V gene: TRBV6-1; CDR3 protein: CASSVTGFEFTDTQYF; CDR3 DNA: TGCGCCAGCAGTGTCACAGGATTTGAATTTACAGATACGCAGTATTTT
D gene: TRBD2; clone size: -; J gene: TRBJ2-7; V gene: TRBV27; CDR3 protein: CASRDAGGSYEQYF; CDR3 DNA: TGTGCCAGCAGGGATGCGGGAGGGTCCTACGAGCAGTACTTC
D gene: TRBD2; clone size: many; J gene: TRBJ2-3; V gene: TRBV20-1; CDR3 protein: CSARPTSGLDTQYF; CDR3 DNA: TGCAGTGCTAGACCAACTAGCGGCCTAGATACGCAGTATTTT
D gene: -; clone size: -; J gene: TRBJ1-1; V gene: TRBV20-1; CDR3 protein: CSARTGVYTEAFF; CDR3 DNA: TGCAGTGCTCGCACGGGCGTATACACTGAAGCTTTCTTT
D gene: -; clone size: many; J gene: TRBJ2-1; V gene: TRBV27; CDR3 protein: CASSLSRRGSGYYNEQFF; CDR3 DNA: TGTGCCAGCAGTTTATCGCGGAGGGGTAGCGGATATTACAATGAGCAGTTCTTC
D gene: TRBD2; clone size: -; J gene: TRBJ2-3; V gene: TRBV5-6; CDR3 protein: CASSRGNPLASGVDTQYF; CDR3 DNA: TGTGCCAGCAGCCGGGGGAACCCCCTTGCTAGCGGGGTGGATACGCAGTATTTT
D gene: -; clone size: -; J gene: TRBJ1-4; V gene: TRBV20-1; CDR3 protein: CSASPNREKLFF; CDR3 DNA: TGCAGTGCTAGCCCGAACCGTGAAAAACTGTTTTTT
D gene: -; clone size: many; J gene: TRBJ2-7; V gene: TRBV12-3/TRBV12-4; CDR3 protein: CASSPAGTSYEQYF; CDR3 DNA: TGTGCCAGCAGTCCAGCCGGGACCTCCTACGAGCAGTACTTC
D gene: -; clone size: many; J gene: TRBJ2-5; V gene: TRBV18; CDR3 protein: CASSPQETQYF; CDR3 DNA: TGTGCCAGCAGCCCTCAAGAGACCCAGTACTTC
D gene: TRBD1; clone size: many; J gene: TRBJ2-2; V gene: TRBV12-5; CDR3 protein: CASGTGGTGELFF; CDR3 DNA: TGTGCTAGTGGGACAGGGGGAACCGGGGAGCTGTTTTTT
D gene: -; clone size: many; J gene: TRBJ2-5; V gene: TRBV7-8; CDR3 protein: CASSLYGGNQETQYF; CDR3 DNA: TGTGCCAGCAGCTTATACGGAGGGAACCAAGAGACCCAGTACTTC
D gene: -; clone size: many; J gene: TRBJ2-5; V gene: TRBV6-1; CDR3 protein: CASTQGGQETQYF; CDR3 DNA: TGTGCCAGCACCCAGGGGGGGCAAGAGACCCAGTACTTC
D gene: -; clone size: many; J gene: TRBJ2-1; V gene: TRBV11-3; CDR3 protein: CASSSRRLDEQFF; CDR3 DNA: TGTGCCAGCAGCTCCCGACGACTAGATGAGCAGTTCTTC
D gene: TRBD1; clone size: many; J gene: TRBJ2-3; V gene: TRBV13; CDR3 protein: CASSSNRGADTQYF; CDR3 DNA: TGTGCCAGCAGCTCCAACAGGGGGGCAGATACGCAGTATTTT
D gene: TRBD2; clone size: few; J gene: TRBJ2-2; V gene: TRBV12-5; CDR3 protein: CASGFTYRETSGGFIPNTGELFF; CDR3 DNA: TGTGCTAGTGGTTTTACCTATCGCGAGACTAGCGGGGGTTTTATTCCGAACACCGGGGAGCTGTTTTTT
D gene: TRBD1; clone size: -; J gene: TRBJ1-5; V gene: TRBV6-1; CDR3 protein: CASSRTGINSNQPQHF; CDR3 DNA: TGTGCCAGCAGTAGGACAGGGATTAATAGCAATCAGCCCCAGCATTTT
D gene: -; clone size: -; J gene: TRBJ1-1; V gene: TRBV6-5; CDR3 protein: CASSYPTGGITEAFF; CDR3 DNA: TGTGCCAGCAGTTACCCTACGGGCGGTATAACTGAAGCTTTCTTT
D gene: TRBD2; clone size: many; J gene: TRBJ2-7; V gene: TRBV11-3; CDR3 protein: CASNPPGLAGGGTYEQYF; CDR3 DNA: TGTGCCAGCAATCCTCCGGGACTAGCGGGAGGAGGCACCTACGAGCAGTACTTC
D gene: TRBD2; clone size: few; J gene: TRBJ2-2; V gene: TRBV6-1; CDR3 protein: CASSPGVAGTGELFF; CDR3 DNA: TGTGCCAGCAGTCCGGGAGTAGCGGGGACCGGGGAGCTGTTTTTT